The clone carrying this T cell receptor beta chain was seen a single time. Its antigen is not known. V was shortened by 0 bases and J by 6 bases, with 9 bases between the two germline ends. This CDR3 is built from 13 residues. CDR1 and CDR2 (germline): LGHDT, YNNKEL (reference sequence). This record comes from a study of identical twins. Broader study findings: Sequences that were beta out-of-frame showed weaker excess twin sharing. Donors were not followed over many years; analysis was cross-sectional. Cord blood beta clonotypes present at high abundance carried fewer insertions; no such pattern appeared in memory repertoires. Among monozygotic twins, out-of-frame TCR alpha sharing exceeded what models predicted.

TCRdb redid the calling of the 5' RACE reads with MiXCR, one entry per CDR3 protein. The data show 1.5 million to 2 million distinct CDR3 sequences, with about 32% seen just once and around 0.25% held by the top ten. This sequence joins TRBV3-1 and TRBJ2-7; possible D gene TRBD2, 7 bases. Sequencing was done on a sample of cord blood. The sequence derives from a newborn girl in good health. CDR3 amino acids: CASSQDAGAEQYF. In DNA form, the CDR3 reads TGTGCCAGCAGCCAAGATGCGGGGGCCGAGCAGTACTTC.